These 29 T cell receptor beta chains share one sample of origin, sequenced in a study of shared clonotypes between healthy human individuals. Using immunoSEQ multiplex PCR, the repertoire was profiled, and TCRdb retains in-frame clones only, with some absent. This sample has 2 million to 2.5 million clones, with 85% to 95% found just once. Naive-designated CD8 cells lacked CD45RO, were positively enriched for CCR7, and omitted terminally differentiated effector memory CD45RA+ cells. The source material was naive CD8+ T cells from PBMCs. The receptors were sampled from a man between 18 and 29 years old in good health. Some clones in this sample may be carry-over from other donors' samples.

The chain links TRBV9 to TRBJ2-1, with TRBD2 matching 7 bases. CDR3 length: 15 amino acids. Germline values: CDR1 SGDLS, CDR2 YYNGEE. After removal of 3 bases from V and 8 bases from J, the junction contained 11 bases not matched to a gene. CDR3: CASSAGSYREDEQFF. The CDR3 DNA sequence: TGTGCCAGCAGCGCCGGGTCCTACCGGGAGGATGAGCAGTTCTTC.

The chain employs TRBV28 and TRBJ2-1; 7 bases agree with TRBD2. Trimming took 8 bases from V and 4 from J; bases not matched to a gene: 5. The CDR3 spans 13 residues. Per the germline V gene, CDR1 is MDHEN and CDR2 is SYDVKM. CDR3: CASSGGRYNEQFF. CDR3 nucleotide sequence: TGTGCCAGCTCTGGCGGGAGATACAATGAGCAGTTCTTC.

The sample holds a few counts of this clone. CDR3 DNA: TGTGCCAGCAGTTCCCTCATGGGAGAGATGGACGAGCAGTACTTC. Translating gives CASSSLMGEMDEQYF. This chain links TRBV6-5 with TRBJ2-7, with D tentatively TRBD2 (5 bases). The CDR3 contains 15 residues. The ends were cut back, 4 bases at V and 5 bases at J, with 18 bases in the middle. Germline CDR1 is MNHEY and CDR2 is SVGAGI.

This chain joins TRBV10-3 and TRBJ2-2; 14 positions match TRBD2. This CDR3 has 20 amino acids. V shed 4 bases, J shed 6 bases, and the junction held 16 bases outside the gene matches. Germline assignment: CDR1 ENHRY and CDR2 SYGVKD. The CDR3 spells CAISANTSGTSGRKPGELFF. For the CDR3, the DNA is TGTGCCATCAGTGCCAACACAAGTGGGACTAGCGGGAGAAAACCCGGGGAGCTGTTTTTT.

The rearrangement joins TRBV27 to TRBJ1-5; D gene ambiguous. V was clipped by 3 bases and J by 5 bases, with 8 bases between them. This CDR3 contains 13 residues. The V gene's germline CDR1 is MNHEY and CDR2 SMNVEV (reference sequence). The CDR3 sequence: CASSFVGDQPQHF. The CDR3 coding sequence is TGTGCCAGCAGTTTTGTGGGTGATCAGCCCCAGCATTTT.

The chain recombines TRBV13 with TRBJ2-7; 11 bases fit TRBD2. Per the germline V gene, CDR1 is PRHDT and CDR2 is FYEKMQ (reference sequence). The CDR3 has 15 residues. V dropped 5 bases and J dropped 1; count of bases not matched to a gene: 4. CDR3 DNA: TGTGCCAGCAGCCCGGGACTAGCGGCTTCCTACGAGCAGTACTTC. Encoded protein: CASSPGLAASYEQYF.

V and J are TRBV18 and TRBJ2-7; D uncertain. Between the trimmed V and J ends, which lost 4 bases and 3 bases, there was a span of 10 bases. There are 13 residues in the CDR3. The germline V gene has CDR1 KGHSH and CDR2 LQKENI. CDR3 nucleotide sequence: TGTGCCAGCTCACTAAGCCACTACTACGAGCAGTACTTC. Amino acids: CASSLSHYYEQYF.

This clone was detected only once. The V and J genes are TRBV28 and TRBJ2-1; D is possibly TRBD1 or TRBD2 (6 bases each). This CDR3 region has 15 residues. Between the trimmed V and J ends, which lost 5 bases and 5 bases, there was a span of 16 bases. CDR1 is MDHEN and CDR2 is SYDVKM in the germline V gene. CDR3 in amino acids: CASSRRGGGDNEQFF. CDR3 bases: TGTGCCAGCAGTCGACGTGGGGGCGGGGACAATGAGCAGTTCTTC.

The chain links TRBV25-1 to TRBJ1-1; D uncertain. Trimming took off 8 bases at V and 1 base at J, with 14 bases between the two ends. There are 14 residues in the CDR3. Germline CDR1 and CDR2: MGHDK and SYGVNS. The CDR3 nucleotides are TGTGCCAGCGCCCCCCTGGGTGGGAACACTGAAGCTTTCTTT. Translation gives CASAPLGGNTEAFF.

The chain is built from TRBV27 and TRBJ2-1; TRBD1 matches at 8 bases. The CDR3 length is 15 residues. With 1 base clipped from V and 7 bases from J, the junction kept 6 bases outside the gene matches. CDR1 is MNHEY, CDR2 SMNVEV, per germline (reference sequence). CDR3 nucleotide sequence: TGTGCCAGCAGTTTATTGGGGACAGGAGCGAATGAGCAGTTCTTC. Translation: CASSLLGTGANEQFF.

V and J are TRBV7-9 and TRBJ2-5; TRBD2 matches at 9 bases. CDR1 and CDR2 from the germline V gene are SEHNR and FQNEAQ (reference sequence). The CDR3 has 16 residues. V was clipped by 4 bases and J by 3 bases; unmatched bases: 9. CDR3 sequence: CASSSPGTSSEETQYF. The CDR3 DNA is TGTGCCAGCAGCTCCCCCGGGACTAGCTCCGAAGAGACCCAGTACTTC.

This chain links TRBV4-1 with TRBJ2-3, with 11 bases fitting TRBD1. The germline V gene has CDR1 MGHRA and CDR2 YSYEKL. V gave up 4 bases and J gave up 3 bases; unmatched junction bases: 3. The CDR3 is made up of 15 amino acids. The CDR3 is CASSLGTGGTDTQYF. CDR3 bases: TGCGCCAGCAGCCTGGGGACAGGGGGTACAGATACGCAGTATTTT.

Details on this clone: This specimen includes other DNA sequences encoding the same CDR3. The chain employs TRBV28 and TRBJ2-5, with D perhaps being TRBD1 or TRBD2 (6 bases each). V lost 1 base and J lost 5, with 11 bases in between. Looked up from germline, CDR1 is MDHEN and CDR2 is SYDVKM. The CDR3 runs 14 residues. The CDR3 DNA reads TGTGCCAGCAGTTTATCGGGGGCCCGGGAGACCCAGTACTTC. Amino acids: CASSLSGARETQYF.

The gene calls are TRBV27 and TRBJ2-5; no clear D gene. This CDR3 comprises 13 residues. The V gene's germline CDR1 is MNHEY and CDR2 SMNVEV (reference sequence). Trimming took 2 bases from V and 7 from J, leaving 11 bases between them. CDR3: CASSLRTEGTQYF. The CDR3 nucleotides read TGTGCCAGCAGTTTAAGGACCGAAGGGACCCAGTACTTC.

The chain combines TRBV6-5 with TRBJ1-2; TRBD1 matches 8 bases. The V gene end was trimmed by 0 bases and the J gene end by 8 bases; junction bases not matched to a gene: 5. The CDR3 loop spans 14 amino acids. In germline, CDR1 is MNHEY, CDR2 SVGAGI. CDR3 region: CASSYSLTGDGYTF. In DNA, the CDR3 is TGTGCCAGCAGTTACTCCCTGACAGGGGACGGCTACACCTTC.

The chain uses TRBV7-7 and TRBJ2-7; D uncertain. Per the germline V gene, CDR1 is SSHAT and CDR2 is FNYEAQ (reference sequence). V lost 5 bases, J lost 2 bases, and 13 bases lay in between. The CDR3 loop spans 14 amino acids. CDR3: CASSPNMDTYEQYF. Written as DNA, the CDR3 is TGTGCCAGCAGCCCCAATATGGATACCTACGAGCAGTACTTC.

The CDR3 reads CASSQDRYRVVAGELFF. Written as DNA, the CDR3 is TGCGCCAGCAGCCAAGATCGGTACAGGGTAGTTGCGGGAGAGCTGTTTTTT. This rearrangement joins TRBV4-1 to TRBJ2-2; D may match TRBD1 or TRBD2 (6 bases each). CDR3 length: 17 residues. The germline CDR1 and CDR2 sequences are MGHRA and YSYEKL. The V end was cut by 0 bases, the J end by 11 bases, with 22 bases between.

CDR3 sequence: CASSFGTGLYNEQFF. CDR3 DNA: TGTGCCAGCAGTTTCGGGACAGGGTTATACAATGAGCAGTTCTTC. V is TRBV27 and J is TRBJ2-1, with 9 positions matching TRBD1. Losses at the gene ends were 3 bases for V and 4 bases for J; bases not matched to a gene: 4. The CDR3 has 15 residues. CDR1 is MNHEY and CDR2 is SMNVEV in the germline V gene (reference sequence).

The chain has TRBV5-1 and TRBJ2-2; D tentatively fits TRBD1 or TRBD2 (5 bases each). Looked up from germline, CDR1 is SGHRS and CDR2 is YFSETQ. This CDR3 spans 12 amino acids. V shed 6 bases and J shed 6 bases, with 9 bases lying between them. This CDR3 is CASIGESGELFF. The DNA of the CDR3 is TGCGCCAGCATAGGGGAGTCCGGGGAGCTGTTTTTT.

This clone was found once. The CDR3 sequence is CSALGQGAGYEQYF. The CDR3 bases are TGCAGCGCCCTCGGGCAGGGGGCAGGCTACGAGCAGTACTTC. The J gene is TRBJ2-7, the V gene TRBV29-1, with 8 bases aligning to TRBD1. The ends lost 7 bases at V and 3 bases at J; junction bases unmatched: 11. This CDR3 region has 14 residues. CDR1 SQVTM and CDR2 ANQGSEA come from the germline V gene.

The chain recombines TRBV7-9 with TRBJ2-7, with TRBD2 identical over 8 bases. The CDR3 runs 14 residues. The germline V gene encodes CDR1 SEHNR and CDR2 FQNEAQ (reference sequence). The V and J ends lost 5 bases and 3 bases, in that order; junction bases with no gene match: 6. The CDR3, as DNA: TGTGCCAGCAGCCCGGGTAGCGGGGTCTACGAGCAGTACTTC. Translated: CASSPGSGVYEQYF. The entire variable domain, with the rest obtained from reference TRBV7-9 and TRBJ2-7, is as follows: DTGVSQNPRHKITKRGQNVTFRCDPISEHNRLYWYRQTLGQGPEFLTYFQNEAQLEKSRLLSDRFSAERPKGSFSTLEIQRTEQGDSAMYLCASSPGSGVYEQYFGPGTRLTVT.

The chain carries TRBV7-8 and TRBJ1-1; the D is unclear. The CDR3 loop spans 15 amino acids. The ends were cut back, 3 bases at V and 4 bases at J, with 15 bases in the middle. Germline values: CDR1 SGHVS, CDR2 FQNEAQ. The CDR3 bases are TGTGCCAGCAGCTTTAGAGGTACAGAGCGCACTGAAGCTTTCTTT. The encoded protein is CASSFRGTERTEAFF.

The chain combines TRBV6-5 with TRBJ2-7; possibly TRBD2 for D (5 bases). V lost 5 bases, J lost 4 bases, and 12 bases lay in between. CDR1 MNHEY and CDR2 SVGAGI come from the germline V gene. This CDR3 is built from 13 residues. In DNA form, the CDR3 reads TGTGCCAGCAGTCCAAATGAGGGTTACGAGCAGTACTTC. This encodes CASSPNEGYEQYF.

V and J are TRBV27 and TRBJ2-7, with TRBD2 identical over 7 bases. Germline CDR1 MNHEY, CDR2 SMNVEV (reference sequence). This CDR3 has 15 residues. After removal of 5 bases from V and 4 bases from J, the junction contained 11 bases not matched to a gene. The CDR3 bases are TGTGCCAGCAGTCCCGGGAGGAGCCCGTCGTACGAGCAGTACTTC. This sequence encodes CASSPGRSPSYEQYF.

This chain joins TRBV4-1 and TRBJ2-3, with 12 bases lining up with TRBD2. With V trimmed by 1 base and J by 3 bases, 8 bases remained unmatched. The CDR3 sequence is 18 residues long. CDR1 and CDR2 (germline): MGHRA, YSYEKL. The CDR3: CASSQVVLAGGRTDTQYF. The CDR3 DNA sequence: TGCGCCAGCAGCCAAGTTGTCCTAGCGGGAGGGAGGACAGATACGCAGTATTTT.

The chain links TRBV19 to TRBJ2-1, with 7 positions matching TRBD1. The CDR3 spans 15 residues. The V segment lost 5 bases and the J segment 10 bases; nucleotides outside the gene matches: 14. The V gene's germline CDR1 is LNHDA and CDR2 SQIVND (reference sequence). CDR3 bases: TGTGCCAGTAGTGTACGGACAGGTAGCTTTGGGGAGCAGTTCTTC. Protein sequence: CASSVRTGSFGEQFF.

CDR3 amino acids: CASSGRGSNTEAFF. DNA of the CDR3: TGCGCCAGCAGTGGCAGGGGATCTAACACTGAAGCTTTCTTT. This chain uses TRBV5-1 with TRBJ1-1, with a tentative D call TRBD1 (6 bases). Germline CDR1 and CDR2: SGHRS and YFSETQ. V was pared by 5 bases and J by 2 bases, with 13 bases between. The CDR3 length is 14 residues. The variable domain in full, with the rest retrieved from reference TRBV5-1 and TRBJ1-1, is KAGVTQTPRYLIKTRGQQVTLSCSPISGHRSVSWYQQTPGQGLQFLFEYFSETQRNKGNFPGRFSGRQFSNSRSEMNVSTLELGDSALYLCASSGRGSNTEAFFGQGTRLTVV.

Note on this clone: A read error may explain this, as a much larger clone is one base away. CDR3 amino acids: CASSLDGSSYNEQFF. CDR3 coding DNA: TGTGCCAGCAGCCTGGACGGGAGCTCCTACAATGAGCAGTTCTTC. The V call is TRBV5-4, the J call TRBJ2-1, with D perhaps TRBD2 (6 bases). This CDR3 has 15 amino acids. The V and J ends lost 4 bases and 0 bases respectively, with 11 bases between them. Germline V lookup: CDR1 SGHNT, CDR2 YYREEE (reference sequence).

This clone was detected only once. The rearrangement links TRBV27 to TRBJ2-7; a possible D gene is TRBD2 (6 bases). Germline V CDR1 and CDR2: MNHEY, SMNVEV (reference sequence). The V end lost 2 bases, the J end lost 4 bases, and 15 bases lay between the germline ends. CDR3 length: 15 amino acids. The CDR3 bases are TGTGCCAGCAGTTTAGGGTCTAGCGAGACGTACGAGCAGTACTTC. Protein sequence: CASSLGSSETYEQYF.